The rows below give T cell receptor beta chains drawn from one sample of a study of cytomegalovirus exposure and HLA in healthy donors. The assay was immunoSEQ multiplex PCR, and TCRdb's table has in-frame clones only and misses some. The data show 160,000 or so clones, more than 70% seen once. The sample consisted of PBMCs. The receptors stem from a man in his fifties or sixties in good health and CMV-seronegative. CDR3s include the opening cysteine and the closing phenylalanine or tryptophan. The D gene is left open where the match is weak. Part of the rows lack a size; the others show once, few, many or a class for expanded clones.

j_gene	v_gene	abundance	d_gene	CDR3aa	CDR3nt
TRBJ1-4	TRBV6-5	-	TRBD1	CASSRQGYFGEKLFF	TGTGCCAGCAGCAGACAGGGTTATTTCGGTGAAAAACTGTTTTTT
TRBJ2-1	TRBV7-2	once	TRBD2	CASSLGGLVGRDNEQFF	TGTGCCAGCAGCTTAGGGGGACTAGTCGGTCGGGACAATGAGCAGTTCTTC
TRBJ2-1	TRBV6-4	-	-	CASSEYGNLGGEQFF	TGTGCCAGCAGTGAGTACGGGAATCTGGGGGGTGAGCAGTTCTTC
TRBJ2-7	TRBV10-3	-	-	CAISPSYEQYF	TGTGCCATCAGTCCTTCCTACGAGCAGTACTTC
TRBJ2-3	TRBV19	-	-	CASSKSSAPSTDTQYF	TGTGCCAGTAGTAAGTCTAGCGCCCCTAGCACAGATACGCAGTATTTT
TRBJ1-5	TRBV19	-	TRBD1	CASSLQGRQPQHF	TGTGCCAGTAGTTTACAGGGGAGACAGCCCCAGCATTTT
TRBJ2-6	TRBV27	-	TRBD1	CASRTITGAGANVLTF	TGTGCCAGCAGGACTATAACAGGGGCTGGGGCCAACGTCCTGACTTTC
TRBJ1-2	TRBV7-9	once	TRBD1	CSSSLGDRVHGYTF	TGTTCCAGCAGCTTAGGGGACAGGGTCCATGGCTACACCTTC
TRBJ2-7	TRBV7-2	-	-	CASSLGPAGAYEQYF	TGTGCCAGCAGCTTAGGCCCTGCGGGGGCTTACGAGCAGTACTTC
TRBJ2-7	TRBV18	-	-	CASSLGLEDPYEQYF	TGTGCCAGCTCCCTGGGTCTAGAAGACCCCTACGAGCAGTACTTC
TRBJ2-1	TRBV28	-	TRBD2	CASSFSGRDYRFRQFF	TGTGCCAGCAGTTTTTCGGGCAGGGACTACCGTTTCCGACAGTTCTTC
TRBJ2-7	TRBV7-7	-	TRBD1	CASSQTGSEQYF	TGTGCCAGCAGCCAGACAGGGTCCGAGCAGTACTTC
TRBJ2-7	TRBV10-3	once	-	CAISESRQASSYEQYF	TGTGCCATCAGTGAGTCCAGACAGGCCAGCTCCTACGAGCAGTACTTC
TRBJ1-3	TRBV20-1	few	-	CSAYSGNTIYF	TGCAGTGCTTACTCTGGAAACACCATATATTTT
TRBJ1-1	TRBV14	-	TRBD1	CASNMGQGNTEAFF	TGTGCCAGCAACATGGGACAGGGAAACACTGAAGCTTTCTTT
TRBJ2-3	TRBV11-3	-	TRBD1	CASSQQGRTDTQYF	TGTGCCAGCAGCCAACAGGGGCGCACAGATACGCAGTATTTT
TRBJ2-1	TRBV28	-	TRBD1	CASRSSGGQGYNEQFF	TGTGCCAGCAGGTCGTCGGGGGGACAGGGTTACAATGAGCAGTTCTTC
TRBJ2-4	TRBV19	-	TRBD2	CASSARTSGRAFYIQYF	TGTGCCAGTAGTGCGCGGACTAGCGGGAGGGCATTTTACATTCAGTACTTC
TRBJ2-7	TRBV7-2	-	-	CASSRRGIIRYF	TGTGCCAGCAGCCGGAGGGGTATTATACGATACTTC
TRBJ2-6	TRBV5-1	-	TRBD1	CASRFFYGTGGPGANVLTF	TGCGCCAGCAGATTCTTTTATGGGACAGGGGGGCCTGGGGCCAACGTCCTGACTTTC
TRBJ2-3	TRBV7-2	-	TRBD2	CASSLALAGATTDTQYF	TGTGCCAGCAGCTTAGCACTAGCGGGGGCCACCACAGATACGCAGTATTTT
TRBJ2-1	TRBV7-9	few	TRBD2	CSSSLASGGGSYNEQFF	TGTTCCAGCAGCTTAGCTAGCGGGGGGGGCTCCTACAATGAGCAGTTCTTC
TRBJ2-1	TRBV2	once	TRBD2	CASSGLAGVYNEQFF	TGTGCCAGCAGTGGACTAGCGGGGGTCTACAATGAGCAGTTCTTC
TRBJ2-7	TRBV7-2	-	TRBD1	CASSIQSGTEVPYEQYF	TGTGCCAGCAGCATTCAATCCGGGACAGAGGTCCCCTACGAGCAGTACTTC
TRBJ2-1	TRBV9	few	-	CASSVVSGRGFGEQFF	TGTGCCAGCAGCGTAGTGTCCGGGAGAGGATTCGGGGAGCAGTTCTTC
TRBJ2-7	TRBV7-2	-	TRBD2	CASSLYPLAGGSSYEQYF	TGTGCCAGCAGCTTATATCCGCTAGCGGGGGGGAGCTCCTACGAGCAGTACTTC
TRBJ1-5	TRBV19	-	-	CASSGQDMGNQPQHF	TGTGCCAGTAGTGGCCAGGATATGGGCAATCAGCCCCAGCATTTT
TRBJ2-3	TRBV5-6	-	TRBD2	CASSYLAGGPVDTQYF	TGTGCCAGCAGCTACCTAGCGGGGGGGCCGGTAGATACGCAGTATTTT
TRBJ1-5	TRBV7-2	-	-	CASSLGQYSNQPQHF	TGTGCCAGCAGCTTAGGACAGTATAGCAATCAGCCCCAGCATTTT
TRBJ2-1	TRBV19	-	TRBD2	CASSMGLAGGQFF	TGTGCCAGTAGTATGGGACTAGCGGGAGGGCAGTTCTTC
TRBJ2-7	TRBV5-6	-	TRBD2	CASSLEGLAGVRYEQYF	TGTGCCAGCAGCTTGGAGGGACTAGCGGGAGTACGCTACGAGCAGTACTTC
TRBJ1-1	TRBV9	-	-	CASSVDPGQGREAFF	TGTGCCAGCAGCGTAGACCCAGGGCAGGGTAGAGAAGCTTTCTTT
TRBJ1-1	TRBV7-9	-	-	CASSSRLGLGTEAFF	TGTGCCAGCAGCTCGCGCCTGGGGCTAGGCACTGAAGCTTTCTTT
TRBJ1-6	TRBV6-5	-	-	CASRPVSYNSPLHF	TGTGCCAGCAGACCTGTCAGCTATAATTCACCCCTCCACTTT
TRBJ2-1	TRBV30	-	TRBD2	CAWSLAGGFNEQFF	TGTGCCTGGAGTTTAGCGGGGGGGTTCAATGAGCAGTTCTTC
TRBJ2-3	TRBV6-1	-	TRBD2	CASRLAGGTDTQYF	TGTGCCAGCAGACTAGCGGGGGGCACAGATACGCAGTATTTT
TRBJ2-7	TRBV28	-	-	CASSPSTAGFYEQYF	TGTGCCAGCAGTCCGTCGACAGCGGGCTTCTACGAGCAGTACTTC
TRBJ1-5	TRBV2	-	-	CASSRGSRQPQHF	TGTGCCAGCAGTCGGGGTTCGCGGCAGCCCCAGCATTTT
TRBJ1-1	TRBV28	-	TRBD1	CASSLQPGQEIEAFF	TGTGCCAGCAGTTTACAGCCGGGACAGGAGATTGAAGCTTTCTTT
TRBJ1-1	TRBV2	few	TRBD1	CASSGDRGGRMHTEAFF	TGTGCCAGCAGTGGGGACAGGGGTGGACGAATGCATACTGAAGCTTTCTTT
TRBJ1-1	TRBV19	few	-	CASSDIGNTEAFF	TGTGCCAGTAGCGACATAGGTAACACTGAAGCTTTCTTT
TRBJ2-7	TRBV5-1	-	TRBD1	CASRDRVTYEQYF	TGCGCCAGCCGGGACAGGGTGACCTACGAGCAGTACTTC
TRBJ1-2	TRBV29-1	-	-	CSVGGTENYGYTF	TGCAGCGTTGGCGGGACGGAAAACTATGGCTACACCTTC
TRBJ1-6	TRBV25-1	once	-	CATRRGQFNSPLHF	TGTGCCACCCGGCGAGGACAGTTTAATTCACCCCTCCACTTT
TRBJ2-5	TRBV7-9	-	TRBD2	CASRASGGETQYF	TGTGCCAGCCGTGCTAGCGGGGGAGAGACCCAGTACTTC
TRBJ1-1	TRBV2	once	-	CASSEQVNTEAFF	TGTGCCAGCAGTGAACAGGTTAACACTGAAGCTTTCTTT
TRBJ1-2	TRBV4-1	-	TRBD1	CASSQDMGQGFAWGYTF	TGCGCCAGCAGCCAAGATATGGGACAGGGGTTCGCATGGGGCTACACCTTC
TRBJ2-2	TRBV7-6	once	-	CASSLEFGELLF	TGTGCCAGCAGCTTAGAATTCGGGGAGCTGCTTTTT
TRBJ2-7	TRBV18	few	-	CASSPGRDYEQYF	TGTGCCAGCTCACCCGGCAGGGACTACGAGCAGTACTTC
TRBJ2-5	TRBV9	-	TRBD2	CASSVGLAGDEVTQYF	TGTGCCAGCAGCGTAGGACTAGCGGGTGATGAAGTGACCCAGTACTTC
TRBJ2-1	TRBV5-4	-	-	CASTSLGRGAGGNEQFF	TGTGCCAGCACCAGCTTAGGAAGGGGGGCAGGGGGTAATGAGCAGTTCTTC
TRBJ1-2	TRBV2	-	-	CASRSGGNYGYTF	TGTGCCAGCAGAAGCGGGGGGAACTATGGCTACACCTTC
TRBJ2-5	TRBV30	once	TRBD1	CAWGDRVEETQYF	TGTGCCTGGGGGGACAGGGTGGAAGAGACCCAGTACTTC
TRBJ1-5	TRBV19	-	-	CASKPNRRIQPQHF	TGTGCCAGTAAACCTAACAGGAGAATCCAGCCCCAGCATTTT
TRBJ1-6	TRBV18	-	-	CASSLTDRAVDSPLHF	TGTGCCAGCTCACTAACGGACAGAGCCGTGGATTCACCCCTCCACTTT
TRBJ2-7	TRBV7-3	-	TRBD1	CASSLGTGSGYEQYF	TGTGCCAGCAGCCTGGGGACAGGGTCAGGGTACGAGCAGTACTTC